The 19 T cell receptor beta chains below were found in one sample sequenced in a study of blood T cell repertoires in COVID-19. The protocol was immunoSEQ multiplex PCR, while the TCRdb copy is restricted to in-frame clones and leaves out a portion. This table holds 75,000 to 100,000 clones, more than 75% found once. The sequenced material came from peripheral blood. The receptor source for this set is a human donor in a cohort sampled during active COVID-19.

The chain links TRBV12-3 or TRBV12-4 to TRBJ1-2; D not resolved. The CDR3 runs to 11 residues. V was cut by 3 bases and J by 8 bases, with 7 bases left in between. The CDR3 loop is CASSFSFGYTF. As DNA, the CDR3 is TGTGCCAGCAGTTTCTCGTTCGGCTACACCTTC.

J is TRBJ2-7 and V is TRBV5-1, with 8 positions matching TRBD1. Germline loops: CDR1 SGHRS, CDR2 YFSETQ. The ends lost 0 bases at V and 6 bases at J; junction bases unmatched: 5. The CDR3 totals 14 residues. The CDR3 DNA reads TGCGCCAGCAGCTTGGGGACAGGGTCTAGCGAGCAGTACTTC. It codes for CASSLGTGSSEQYF.

The V gene is TRBV6-5, the J gene TRBJ1-5; D ambiguous. Per germline, CDR1 MNHEY and CDR2 SVGAGI. This CDR3 region has 13 residues. The V end lost 5 bases, the J end lost 0 bases, and 5 bases lay between the germline ends. This chain's CDR3 is CASSRDSNQPQHF. In nucleotides, the CDR3 is TGTGCCAGCAGTCGGGATAGCAATCAGCCCCAGCATTTT.

This clone appeared once. The genes are TRBV7-9 and TRBJ2-1; 9 positions agree with TRBD1. CDR1 SEHNR and CDR2 FQNEAQ come from the germline V gene (reference sequence). This CDR3 region has 15 residues. Trimming removed 5 bases from V and 5 bases from J; junction bases left unmatched: 7. CDR3 sequence (DNA): TGTGCCAGCAGCCCCCGGGACAGGGTTGACAATGAGCAGTTCTTC. This gives the protein CASSPRDRVDNEQFF.

The J gene is TRBJ2-1, the V gene TRBV27, with D possibly matching TRBD2 (6 bases). This CDR3 spans 17 amino acids. Germline V gene sequence: CDR1 MNHEY, CDR2 SMNVEV (reference sequence). Trimming took off 3 bases at V and 0 bases at J, with 15 bases between the two ends. This CDR3 reads CASSFGAMGGSYNEQFF. As DNA, the CDR3 is TGTGCCAGCAGTTTCGGGGCAATGGGGGGCTCCTACAATGAGCAGTTCTTC.

The sample holds one count of this clone. This CDR3 is CASSALGGFLNTEAFF. As DNA, the CDR3 is TGTGCCAGCAGCGCTTTAGGCGGCTTTTTGAACACTGAAGCTTTCTTT. This rearrangement joins TRBV5-4 to TRBJ1-1, with D unclear. This CDR3 is 16 amino acids long. The germline CDR1 and CDR2 sequences are SGHNT and YYREEE (reference sequence). The V end was cut by 4 bases, the J end by 0 bases, with 16 bases between. The whole variable domain, filled in from reference TRBV5-4 and TRBJ1-1, reads ETGVTQSPTHLIKTRGQQVTLRCSSQSGHNTVSWYQQALGQGPQFIFQYYREEENGRGNFPPRFSGLQFPNYSSELNVNALELDDSALYLCASSALGGFLNTEAFFGQGTRLTVV.

The chain uses TRBV6-4 and TRBJ1-6, with 9 positions matching TRBD1. The ends lost 3 bases at V and 9 bases at J; junction bases unmatched: 6. Germline lookup yields CDR1 MRHNA and CDR2 SNTAGT. The CDR3 is 15 residues long. The CDR3 nucleotides read TGTGCCAGCAGTGAATCGGGACAGGGAGGTTCACCCCTCCACTTT. It codes for CASSESGQGGSPLHF.

The genes are TRBV27 and TRBJ1-4, with TRBD1 identical over 7 bases. CDR1 and CDR2 from the germline V gene are MNHEY and SMNVEV (reference sequence). This CDR3 region has 14 residues. Trimming took 5 bases from V and 5 from J; bases not matched to a gene: 5. This CDR3 is CASSPQGLNEKLFF. The DNA for the CDR3 is TGTGCCAGCAGTCCACAGGGGCTCAATGAAAAACTGTTTTTT.

The chain joins TRBV27 to TRBJ1-5; no firm D call. V was pared by 3 bases and J by 4 bases, with 16 bases between. There are 16 residues in the CDR3. The germline V gene encodes CDR1 MNHEY and CDR2 SMNVEV (reference sequence). The CDR3 bases are TGTGCCAGCAGTTTCGCGCGGCCGATTTCAAATCAGCCCCAGCATTTT. Protein sequence: CASSFARPISNQPQHF.

The genes are TRBV3-1 (or the pseudogene TRBV3-2) and TRBJ1-3, with TRBD1 identical over 9 bases. The CDR3 runs 17 residues. Germline CDR1 reads LGHDT; CDR2 reads YNNKEL (reference sequence). Trimming cost V 4 bases and J 2 bases; bases outside gene matches: 9. In DNA form, the CDR3 reads TGTGCCAGCAGCCCCCAAGTTAGGGACAGGGCTGGAAACACCATATATTTT. It encodes CASSPQVRDRAGNTIYF.

This clone has only one observation. This chain joins TRBV5-4 and TRBJ2-5; TRBD2 might be the D (6 bases). V gave up 2 bases and J gave up 2 bases, with 7 bases separating them. This CDR3 is built from 13 residues. CDR1 SGHNT and CDR2 YYREEE come from the germline V gene (reference sequence). CDR3 loop: CASSFGTQETQYF. Here the CDR3 DNA reads TGTGCCAGCAGCTTTGGGACTCAAGAGACCCAGTACTTC.

The chain employs TRBV7-3 and TRBJ2-2; 10 positions match TRBD1. CDR3 length: 14 residues. CDR1 and CDR2 from the germline V gene are SGHTA and FQGTGA. The V segment lost 5 bases and the J segment 5 bases; nucleotides outside the gene matches: 2. The CDR3 DNA follows: TGTGCCAGCAGCCTGGACAGGGGGACCGGGGAGCTGTTTTTT. It encodes CASSLDRGTGELFF.

This chain uses TRBV12-3 or TRBV12-4 with TRBJ1-5; D not certain. The CDR3 is made up of 12 amino acids. The V and J ends lost 4 bases and 7 bases respectively, with 8 bases between them. The CDR3 here is CASSYARQPQHF. The CDR3 nucleotides are TGTGCCAGCAGTTACGCGCGGCAGCCCCAGCATTTT.

V usage is TRBV3-1 (or the pseudogene TRBV3-2) and J usage is TRBJ1-1, with D uncertain. V lost 1 base and J lost 0, with 12 bases in between. CDR3 length equals 16 residues. The germline CDR1 and CDR2 sequences are LGHDT and YNNKEL (reference sequence). The CDR3: CASSQGQALMNTEAFF. DNA of the CDR3: TGTGCCAGCAGCCAAGGCCAGGCCCTAATGAACACTGAAGCTTTCTTT.

V is TRBV2 and J is TRBJ1-5; the D gene is possibly TRBD1 (5 bases). CDR1 is SNHLY, CDR2 FYNNEI, per germline. V was trimmed by 8 bases and J by 4 bases, leaving 21 bases between them. The CDR3 has 16 residues. Written as DNA, the CDR3 is TGTGCCAGCGGCACCGGGACGGGAGAAATTAATCAGCCCCAGCATTTT. Amino acids: CASGTGTGEINQPQHF.

This clone was found a few times. Here the CDR3 reads CASSRGYYEQYF. The DNA of the CDR3 is TGTGCCAGCAGCAGGGGCTACTACGAGCAGTACTTC. This chain connects TRBV5-6 to TRBJ2-7; a weak D match, TRBD1 (5 bases). V was shortened by 4 bases and J by 3 bases, with 8 bases between the two germline ends. The germline gives CDR1 SGHDT, CDR2 YYEEEE. This CDR3 spans 12 amino acids. Complete variable domain (other parts from reference TRBV5-6 and TRBJ2-7): DAGVTQSPTHLIKTRGQQVTLRCSPKSGHDTVSWYQQALGQGPQFIFQYYEEEERQRGNFPDRFSGHQFPNYSSELNVNALLLGDSALYLCASSRGYYEQYFGPGTRLTVT.

The rearrangement joins TRBV6-5 to TRBJ1-1; no reliable D call. The V gene lost 0 bases and the J gene lost 4 bases, with 9 bases spanning the gap. CDR3 size: 14 residues. Per the germline V gene, CDR1 is MNHEY and CDR2 is SVGAGI. The CDR3 DNA sequence: TGTGCCAGCAGTTACTCAGGGAGGAGCACTGAAGCTTTCTTT. Its protein is CASSYSGRSTEAFF.

The gene calls are TRBV30 and TRBJ2-2, with 9 bases fitting TRBD2. CDR3 length equals 16 residues. V gave up 1 base and J gave up 1 base; unmatched junction bases: 4. Germline V lookup: CDR1 GTSNPN, CDR2 SVGIG (reference sequence). The chain's CDR3 is CAWSGTRGGNTGELFF. The CDR3 bases are TGTGCCTGGAGTGGGACGCGGGGGGGGAACACCGGGGAGCTGTTTTTT.

This CDR3 reads CASSQSTDTQYF. CDR3 coding DNA: TGCGCCAGCAGCCAGAGCACAGATACGCAGTATTTT. The V gene is TRBV5-1, the J gene TRBJ2-3; no definite D call. CDR1 is SGHRS, CDR2 YFSETQ, per germline. V lost 4 bases and J lost 0, with 3 bases in between. The CDR3 loop spans 12 amino acids.